This is a list of T cell receptor beta chains from one sample in a study of OX40 agonist ivuxolimab in advanced cancers. The protocol was immunoSEQ multiplex PCR, while the TCRdb copy is restricted to in-frame clones and leaves out a portion. The data show tens of thousands of clones, about nine tenths seen once. The sample in question was CD4+ or CD8+ T cells sorted from blood, obtained in a trial of the OX40 agonist ivuxolimab. These receptors were taken from an adult with an advanced solid tumor such as melanoma, head and neck, liver or kidney cancer. Both conserved end residues are part of each CDR3. The D gene is left open where the match is weak. Clone size appears in some rows only: once, few, many, or a class for an expanded clone.

v_call: TRBV9; clone_size: -; j_call: TRBJ1-6; d_call: -; cdr3_aa: CASSVGEANSPLHF; cdr3_nt: TGTGCCAGCAGCGTAGGTGAGGCGAATTCACCCCTCCACTTT
v_call: TRBV19; clone_size: -; j_call: TRBJ2-1; d_call: -; cdr3_aa: CASSISGGVYNEQFF; cdr3_nt: TGTGCCAGTAGTATTTCGGGGGGCGTATACAATGAGCAGTTCTTC
v_call: TRBV5-6; clone_size: -; j_call: TRBJ1-2; d_call: -; cdr3_aa: CASSIVQAHYGYTF; cdr3_nt: TGTGCCAGCAGTATTGTACAGGCACACTATGGCTACACCTTC
v_call: TRBV30; clone_size: -; j_call: TRBJ1-2; d_call: -; cdr3_aa: CAWFWAGISGGYTF; cdr3_nt: TGTGCCTGGTTTTGGGCCGGAATATCTGGTGGCTACACCTTC
v_call: TRBV29-1; clone_size: -; j_call: TRBJ2-2; d_call: TRBD1; cdr3_aa: CSGTGWGTGELFF; cdr3_nt: TGCAGCGGGACAGGGTGGGGCACCGGGGAGCTGTTTTTT
v_call: TRBV7-2; clone_size: -; j_call: TRBJ2-1; d_call: -; cdr3_aa: CASSFGASRYNEQFF; cdr3_nt: TGTGCCAGCAGCTTCGGGGCTAGCAGATACAATGAGCAGTTCTTC
v_call: TRBV10-3; clone_size: -; j_call: TRBJ2-2; d_call: -; cdr3_aa: CAISEDTGEGGELFF; cdr3_nt: TGTGCCATCAGTGAGGACACAGGGGAGGGCGGGGAGCTGTTTTTT
v_call: TRBV7-9; clone_size: -; j_call: TRBJ1-5; d_call: TRBD1; cdr3_aa: CASSAAGTGQDQPQHF; cdr3_nt: TGTGCCAGCAGCGCAGCCGGGACAGGGCAGGATCAGCCCCAGCATTTT
v_call: TRBV5-1; clone_size: -; j_call: TRBJ1-2; d_call: TRBD1; cdr3_aa: CASSWTGGDGYTF; cdr3_nt: TGCGCCAGCAGCTGGACAGGGGGCGATGGCTACACCTTC
v_call: TRBV5-1; clone_size: -; j_call: TRBJ2-5; d_call: -; cdr3_aa: CASSLGPSRKQGWQETQYF; cdr3_nt: TGCGCCAGCAGCTTGGGTCCAAGCCGAAAACAGGGTTGGCAAGAGACCCAGTACTTC
v_call: TRBV7-2; clone_size: -; j_call: TRBJ2-5; d_call: -; cdr3_aa: CASSLVWVAETQYF; cdr3_nt: TGTGCCAGCAGCTTAGTTTGGGTTGCGGAGACCCAGTACTTC
v_call: TRBV6-6; clone_size: -; j_call: TRBJ2-3; d_call: -; cdr3_aa: CASSYSGHSSTDTQYF; cdr3_nt: TGTGCCAGCAGTTACTCGGGACACTCTAGCACAGATACGCAGTATTTT
v_call: TRBV5-4; clone_size: -; j_call: TRBJ1-1; d_call: -; cdr3_aa: CASSFIENTEAFF; cdr3_nt: TGTGCCAGCAGCTTCATAGAGAACACTGAAGCTTTCTTT
v_call: TRBV5-4; clone_size: once; j_call: TRBJ1-2; d_call: -; cdr3_aa: CASSLDRREDQDGYTF; cdr3_nt: TGTGCCAGCAGCTTGGATCGTAGGGAAGACCAAGATGGCTACACCTTC
v_call: TRBV29-1; clone_size: -; j_call: TRBJ2-7; d_call: TRBD1; cdr3_aa: CSVEGTGVSTSYEQYF; cdr3_nt: TGCAGCGTTGAGGGGACAGGGGTCTCTACCTCCTACGAGCAGTACTTC
v_call: TRBV6-6; clone_size: -; j_call: TRBJ2-1; d_call: -; cdr3_aa: CASTPLGGEQFF; cdr3_nt: TGTGCCAGCACCCCTTTGGGGGGTGAGCAGTTCTTC